The clone carrying this T cell receptor beta chain was seen more than once but under ten times. The source of the sample is a study of CD4 T cells in relation to SARS-CoV-2 and coronaviruses. Before the COVID-19 pandemic, during about 2010-2018, CD4+ T cells were taken from unexposed donors. Naive and memory CD4+ T cells were separated from cryopreserved PBMCs. The assay was immunoSEQ multiplex PCR, and TCRdb's table has in-frame clones only and misses some. The table has about 70,000 clones, around 87% seen once. Germline loops: CDR1 SGHAT, CDR2 FQNNGV. The length of the CDR3 is 17 residues. Trimming shortened V by 5 bases and J by 3 bases, and 21 bases separated the two germline ends.

This chain links TRBV11-2 with TRBJ2-3, with D unresolved. Material: memory CD4+ T cells from PBMCs. The sequence was collected from a human donor in good health. CDR3 loop: CASSPYTLTEATDTQYF. The CDR3 DNA reads TGTGCCAGCAGCCCTTATACTCTGACGGAAGCGACAGATACGCAGTATTTT.